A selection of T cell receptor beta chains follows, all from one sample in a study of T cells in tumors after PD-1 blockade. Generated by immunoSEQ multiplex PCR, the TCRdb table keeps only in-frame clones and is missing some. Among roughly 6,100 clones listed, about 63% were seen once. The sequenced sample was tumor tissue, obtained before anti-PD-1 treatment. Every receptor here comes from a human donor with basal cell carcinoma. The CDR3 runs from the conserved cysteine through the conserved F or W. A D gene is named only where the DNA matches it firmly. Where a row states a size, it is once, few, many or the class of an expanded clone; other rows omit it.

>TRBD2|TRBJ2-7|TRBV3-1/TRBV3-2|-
TGTGCCAGCAGCCCTCGGGGAGGCGGCAGCGGGAGGTCCTACGAGCAGTACTTC
CASSPRGGGSGRSYEQYF
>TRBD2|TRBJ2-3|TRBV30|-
TGTGCCTGGAACGCGGGGGGGCTTTCAGATACGCAGTATTTT
CAWNAGGLSDTQYF
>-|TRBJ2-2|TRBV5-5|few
TGTGCCAGCAGCTTGGTACGGGGAACCGGGGAGCTGTTTTTT
CASSLVRGTGELFF
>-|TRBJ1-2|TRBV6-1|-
TGTGCCAGCAGTGAAGGGGGAGGAGGCTATGGCTACACCTTC
CASSEGGGGYGYTF
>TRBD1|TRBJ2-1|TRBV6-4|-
TGTGCCAGCAGCCGACAGGGGAAGGATGAGCAGTTCTTC
CASSRQGKDEQFF
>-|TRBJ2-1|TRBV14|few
TGTGCCAGCAGCCAAGATATAGGGAGGAATGAGCAGTTCTTC
CASSQDIGRNEQFF
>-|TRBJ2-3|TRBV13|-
TGTGCCAGCAGCTTGATCCGGGACTGGAACACAGATACGCAGTATTTT
CASSLIRDWNTDTQYF
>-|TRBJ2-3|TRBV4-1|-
TGCGCCAGCAGCCTCCGGGACCACGTCCCAGATACGCAGTATTTT
CASSLRDHVPDTQYF
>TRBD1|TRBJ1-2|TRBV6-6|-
TGTGCCAGCAGTCTCGACAGGGGGCTACAAAACTATGGCTACACCTTC
CASSLDRGLQNYGYTF
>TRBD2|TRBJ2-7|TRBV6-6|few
TGTGCCAGCAGTTACCCGACTAGCGGGGTCGGCGAGCAGTACTTC
CASSYPTSGVGEQYF
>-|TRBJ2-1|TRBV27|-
TGTGCCAGCAACAATGCAGCCCTTGGCAGGGCCGACAATGAGCAGTTCTTC
CASNNAALGRADNEQFF
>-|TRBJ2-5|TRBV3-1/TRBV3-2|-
TGTGCCAGCAGCCAAGATGTCAGGGTGGGGCAAGAGACCCAGTACTTC
CASSQDVRVGQETQYF
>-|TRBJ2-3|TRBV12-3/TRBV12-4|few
TGTGCCAGCAGTTTCCGGCCAGATACGCAGTATTTT
CASSFRPDTQYF
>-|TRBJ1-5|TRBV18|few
TGTGCCAGCTCACCAACAGCGACAGTATATAGCAATCAGCCCCAGCATTTT
CASSPTATVYSNQPQHF
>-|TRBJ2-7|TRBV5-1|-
TGCGCCAGCAGCTTGGCTACAGGGATCAACGAGCAGTACTTC
CASSLATGINEQYF
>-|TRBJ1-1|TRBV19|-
TGTGCCAGTAGTCCCCAGGACGGGGCGGTAAACACTGAAGCTTTCTTT
CASSPQDGAVNTEAFF
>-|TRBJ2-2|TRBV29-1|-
TGCAGCGTTGAGCCCGGAGACACCGGGGAGCTGTTTTTT
CSVEPGDTGELFF
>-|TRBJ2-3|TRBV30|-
TGTGCCTGGAGTACTAGATCCACAGATACGCAGTATTTT
CAWSTRSTDTQYF
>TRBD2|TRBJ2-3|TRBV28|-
TGTGCCAGCAGCACCGAACAAGGGAGGGGTACGCAGTATTTT
CASSTEQGRGTQYF
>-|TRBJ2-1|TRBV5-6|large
TGTGCCAGCAGCTTAGTAGATGAGCAGTTCTTC
CASSLVDEQFF
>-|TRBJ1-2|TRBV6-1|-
TGTGCCAGCAGTGAACAGGGGATAGGCTATGGCTACACCTTC
CASSEQGIGYGYTF
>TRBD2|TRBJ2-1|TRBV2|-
TGTGCCAGCAGCGAAAAATGGGGTAGCGGGGGTCTACTTTACAATGAGCAGTTCTTC
CASSEKWGSGGLLYNEQFF
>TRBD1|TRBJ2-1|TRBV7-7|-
TGTGCTAGCAGCTCCGGGACAGGGGCGGTGGATGAGCAGTTCTTC
CASSSGTGAVDEQFF
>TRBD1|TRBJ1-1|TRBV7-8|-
TGTGCCAGCAAGACCGACAGGGTGAACACTGAAGCTTTCTTT
CASKTDRVNTEAFF
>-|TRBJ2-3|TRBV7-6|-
TGTGCCAGCAGCTTAGCGCGGGGTGCAGATACGCAGTATTTT
CASSLARGADTQYF
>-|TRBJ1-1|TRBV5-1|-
TGCGCCAGCAGCTTGAGGCGGGGGGCCACTGAAGCTTTCTTT
CASSLRRGATEAFF
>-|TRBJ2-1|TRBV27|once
TGTGCCAGCAGTACAGGGTGGGAGTCCTACAATGAGCAGTTCTTC
CASSTGWESYNEQFF
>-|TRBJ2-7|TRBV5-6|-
TGTGCCAGCAGCCCGGACGGAAACTCCTACGAGCAGTACTTC
CASSPDGNSYEQYF
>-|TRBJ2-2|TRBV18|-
TGTGCCAGCTCACCATCGCAGGGAAACACCGGGGAGCTGTTTTTT
CASSPSQGNTGELFF
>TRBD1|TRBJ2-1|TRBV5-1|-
TGCGCCAGTCTGAAGACAGGGGGTGCCTACAATGAGCAGTTCTTC
CASLKTGGAYNEQFF
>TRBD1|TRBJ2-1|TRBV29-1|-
TGCAGCGCAAACAGGGGGCTAGGGGAGCAGTTCTTC
CSANRGLGEQFF
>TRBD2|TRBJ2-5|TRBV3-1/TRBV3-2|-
TGTGCCAGCAGCCATCGCGGGGGGATCCAAGAGACCCAGTACTTC
CASSHRGGIQETQYF
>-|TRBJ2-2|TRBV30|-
TGTGCCTGGGGGGAGTACACCGGGGAGCTGTTTTTT
CAWGEYTGELFF
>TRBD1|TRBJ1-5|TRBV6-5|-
TGTGCCAGCAGCCGGGACAGGGTCCAGCCCCAGCATTTT
CASSRDRVQPQHF
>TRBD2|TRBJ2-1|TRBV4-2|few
TGTGCCAGCAGCGGCAGCGGGGGAGACAATGAGCAGTTCTTC
CASSGSGGDNEQFF
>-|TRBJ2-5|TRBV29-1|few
TGCAGCGTTACGGTTGCGGGAGAGACCCAGTACTTC
CSVTVAGETQYF
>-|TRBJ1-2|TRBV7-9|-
TGTGCCAGCAGCTTAGGGGGAGATGGCTACACCTTC
CASSLGGDGYTF